This T cell receptor (beta chain) was identified in a study of response to subunit inactivated influenza vaccine. Comments on this clonotype: Its antigen is undetermined.

Germline-derived CDR1 and CDR2 are MDHEN and SYDVKM. Trimming removed 6 bases at V and 4 bases at J, with 10 bases between. The CDR3 is 13 residues long. In TCRdb, the RT-PCR reads were re-called with MiXCR into one record per CDR3 protein. The repertoire holds 750,000 to 850,000 distinct CDR3 sequences, with around 20% as singletons. The study's findings and limits: Each seasonal influenza vaccination recruits few new T cells, the authors suggested.

Sample: PBMCs from blood, taken 4 to 6 days after vaccination. The V gene is TRBV28, the J gene TRBJ1-3; D unclear. The TCR was taken from a middle-aged man who received an inactivated influenza vaccine. The CDR3 spells CASRLLSGNTIYF. CDR3 DNA: TGTGCCAGCAGACTACTCTCGGGAAACACCATATATTTT.